The sequence of this T cell receptor (beta chain) was determined in a study of control samples from healthy donors and cancer patients. On this clone itself: Other DNA sequences in the sample encode the same CDR3.

Assay used: immunoSEQ multiplex PCR; TCRdb lists only in-frame clones, some missing. The sample has roughly 170,000 clones, 90% to 95% seen once; the top ten hold roughly 1.5%. Germline CDR1 LGHNT, CDR2 FRNRAP. Trimming removed 3 bases from V and 5 bases from J, with 5 bases in between. CDR3 length equals 12 residues. This chain links TRBV12-5 with TRBJ1-5, with unresolved D. This sequence originates from a man younger than 30 in good health. The sample taken for sequencing was blood. The CDR3 nucleotides are TGTGCTAGTGGTTTAGATGATCAGCCCCAGCATTTT. Translation: CASGLDDQPQHF.